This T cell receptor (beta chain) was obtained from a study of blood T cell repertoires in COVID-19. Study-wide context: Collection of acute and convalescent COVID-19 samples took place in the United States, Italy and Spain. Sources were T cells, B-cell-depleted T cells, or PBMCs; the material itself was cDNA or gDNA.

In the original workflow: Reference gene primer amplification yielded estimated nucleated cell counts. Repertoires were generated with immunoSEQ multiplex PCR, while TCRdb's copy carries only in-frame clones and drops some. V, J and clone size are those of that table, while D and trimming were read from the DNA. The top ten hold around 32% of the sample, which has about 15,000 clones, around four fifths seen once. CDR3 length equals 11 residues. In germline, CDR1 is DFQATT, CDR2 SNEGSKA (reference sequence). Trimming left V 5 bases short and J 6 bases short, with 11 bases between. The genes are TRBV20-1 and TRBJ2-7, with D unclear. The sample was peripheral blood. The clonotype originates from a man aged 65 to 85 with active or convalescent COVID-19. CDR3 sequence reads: CSARNYIEQYF. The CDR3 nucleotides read TGCAGTGCTCGAAACTATATCGAGCAGTACTTC.